A selection of T cell receptor beta chains follows, all from one sample in a study of OX40 agonist ivuxolimab in advanced cancers. Sequencing was performed with immunoSEQ multiplex PCR; in TCRdb, only in-frame clones are kept and a portion is missing. The sample consists of 77,000 or so clones, 80% to 90% of them appearing once. The starting material was CD4+ or CD8+ T cells sorted from blood, obtained in a trial of the OX40 agonist ivuxolimab. These receptors were obtained from an adult with an advanced solid tumor such as melanoma, head and neck, liver or kidney cancer. CDR3s include the opening cysteine and the closing phenylalanine or tryptophan. A D gene is named only where the DNA matches it firmly. Clone size is not always given. Where it is, it says once, few, many or a class for expanded clones.

v_gene: TRBV19; j_gene: TRBJ1-2; abundance: NA; d_gene: NA; CDR3nt: TGTGCCAGTAGCCAGACACATACCCCTCACTATGGCTACACCTTC; CDR3aa: CASSQTHTPHYGYTF
v_gene: TRBV29-1; j_gene: TRBJ1-3; abundance: NA; d_gene: NA; CDR3nt: TGCAGCGTTGCGGGCACAAAAGGAAACACCATATATTTT; CDR3aa: CSVAGTKGNTIYF
v_gene: TRBV19; j_gene: TRBJ1-6; abundance: NA; d_gene: TRBD1; CDR3nt: TGTGCCAGTAGCGAGACAGGGAGCGACAATTCACCCCTCCACTTT; CDR3aa: CASSETGSDNSPLHF
v_gene: TRBV7-9; j_gene: TRBJ1-4; abundance: NA; d_gene: NA; CDR3nt: TGTGCCAGCAGTTCCTTTGTACAGCCAACTAATGAAAAACTGTTTTTT; CDR3aa: CASSSFVQPTNEKLFF
v_gene: TRBV5-6; j_gene: TRBJ1-6; abundance: NA; d_gene: NA; CDR3nt: TGTGCCAGCAGCTCTTCCTGGGGGAGGGTGAGGAATAATTCACCCCTCCACTTT; CDR3aa: CASSSSWGRVRNNSPLHF
v_gene: TRBV30; j_gene: TRBJ1-3; abundance: NA; d_gene: NA; CDR3nt: TGTGCCTGGAGTGTACCCGGGGGCGCGAGGGGAAACACCATATATTTT; CDR3aa: CAWSVPGGARGNTIYF
v_gene: TRBV18; j_gene: TRBJ2-1; abundance: once; d_gene: NA; CDR3nt: TGTGCCAGCTCACCTTCTGCAGCCCGGGTCTTC; CDR3aa: CASSPSAARVF
v_gene: TRBV7-2; j_gene: TRBJ2-7; abundance: NA; d_gene: TRBD2; CDR3nt: TGTGCCAGCAGCTCTACTAGCGGGGCAGGTGAGCAGTACTTC; CDR3aa: CASSSTSGAGEQYF
v_gene: TRBV11-2; j_gene: TRBJ1-1; abundance: few; d_gene: NA; CDR3nt: TGTGCCAGCAGCTGGAGCGGGGGCGAGGGCACTGAAGCTTTCTTT; CDR3aa: CASSWSGGEGTEAFF
v_gene: TRBV6-6; j_gene: TRBJ1-1; abundance: NA; d_gene: NA; CDR3nt: TGTGCCAGCCAAACTGGGCCAGGGCTGCGGAACACTGAAGCTTTCTTT; CDR3aa: CASQTGPGLRNTEAFF